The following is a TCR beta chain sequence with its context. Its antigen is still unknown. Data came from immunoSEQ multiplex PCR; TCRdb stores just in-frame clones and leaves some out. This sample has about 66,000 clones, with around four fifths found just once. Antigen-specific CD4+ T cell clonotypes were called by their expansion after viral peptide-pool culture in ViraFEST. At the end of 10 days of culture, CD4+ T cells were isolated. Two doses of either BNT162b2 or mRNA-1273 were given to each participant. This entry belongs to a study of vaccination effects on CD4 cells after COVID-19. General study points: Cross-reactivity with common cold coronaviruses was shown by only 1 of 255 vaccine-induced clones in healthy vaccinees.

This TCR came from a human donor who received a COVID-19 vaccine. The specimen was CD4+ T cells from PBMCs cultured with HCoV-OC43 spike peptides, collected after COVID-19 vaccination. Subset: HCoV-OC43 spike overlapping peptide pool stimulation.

Here the CDR3 DNA reads TGTGCCAGCAGAGACAGGGTCCAAGAGACCCAGTACTTC. Translated: CASRDRVQETQYF. The rearrangement links TRBV6-5 to TRBJ2-5; TRBD1 aligns across 7 bases. The CDR3 sequence is 13 residues long. Germline V CDR1 and CDR2: MNHEY, SVGAGI. J was trimmed by 1 base and V by 6 bases; bases with no gene match: 2.